These T cell receptor beta chains were read from a single sample in a study of somatic mutations in cytotoxic T cells in rheumatoid arthritis. The data were produced by immunoSEQ multiplex PCR, yet TCRdb's version contains in-frame clones alone and is incomplete. The sample has around 19,000 clones; roughly 86% are singletons. The sequenced material came from CD8+ T cells sorted from blood. The origin of the receptors is a woman aged 50 to 60 in good health. The CDR3 runs from the conserved cysteine through the conserved F or W. D genes are given only for firm matches. Size values are once, few and many counts, or a class for expanded clones, and some rows have none.

d_call | clone_size | j_call | v_call | cdr3_nt | cdr3_aa
NA | NA | TRBJ2-5 | TRBV7-9 | TGTGCCAGCAGCCTCCGCCAGCCTTGGGAGACCCAGTACTTC | CASSLRQPWETQYF
NA | once | TRBJ1-1 | TRBV5-6 | TGTGCCAGCAGCTTGGGGACCAGGAATTGGAACACTGAAGCTTTCTTT | CASSLGTRNWNTEAFF
NA | NA | TRBJ1-1 | TRBV2 | TGTGCCACCACGGGGCCCGGGGGGGAGGGCGACACTGAAGCTTTCTTT | CATTGPGGEGDTEAFF
NA | once | TRBJ1-3 | TRBV28 | TGTGCCAGCAGTTCTTCAGGGATTGTTAACTCTGGAAACACCATATATTTT | CASSSSGIVNSGNTIYF
NA | NA | TRBJ2-3 | TRBV2 | TGTGCCAGCAGTACCGTTCGGGCCCCGGGAGTAGACACAGATACGCAGTATTTT | CASSTVRAPGVDTDTQYF
NA | NA | TRBJ1-5 | TRBV7-9 | TGTGCCAGCAGCCCTTCCCCACAGCCCCAGCATTTT | CASSPSPQPQHF
NA | NA | TRBJ1-1 | TRBV21-1 | TGTGCCAGCAGCAAAGACCCGGATGACAGGTTACTGGCTTTCTTT | CASSKDPDDRLLAFF
NA | NA | TRBJ2-6 | TRBV11-2 | TGTGCCAGCAGCTTAGACGGACCCGAGACGGGGGTCTCTGGGGCCAACGTCCTGACTTTC | CASSLDGPETGVSGANVLTF
TRBD1 | NA | TRBJ2-6 | TRBV28 | TGTGCCAGCAGTTCTAGGACAGGGTTATCTGGGGCCAACGTCCTGACTTTC | CASSSRTGLSGANVLTF
NA | NA | TRBJ2-3 | TRBV19 | TGTGCCAGTAGTTCCCTCGGGGGCGCGGATACGCAGTATTTT | CASSSLGGADTQYF
TRBD1 | NA | TRBJ2-5 | TRBV9 | TGTGCCAGCAGCGTAGGGGACAGCCCAGGGGAGACCCAGTACTTC | CASSVGDSPGETQYF
TRBD1 | NA | TRBJ1-5 | TRBV6-5 | TGTGCCAGCAGGCCACAGGGGGCTGAAGGGCAGCCCCAGCATTTT | CASRPQGAEGQPQHF
NA | NA | TRBJ2-4 | TRBV6-1 | TGTGCCAGCAGTGAAGGGTCATGGGAGGAGGTGGAAAACATTCAGTACTTC | CASSEGSWEEVENIQYF
NA | NA | TRBJ2-3 | TRBV4-3 | TGCGCCAGCAGCCAAGATTGGGTAGATACGCAGTATTTT | CASSQDWVDTQYF
NA | NA | TRBJ1-2 | TRBV9 | TGTGCCAGCAGCGTAGATCCGGTCCCCTCTGTTAACTATGGCTACACCTTC | CASSVDPVPSVNYGYTF
TRBD1 | NA | TRBJ1-3 | TRBV5-1 | TGCGCCAGCAGCTTGGAGGGACAGAACTCTGGAAACACCATATATTTT | CASSLEGQNSGNTIYF
TRBD2 | NA | TRBJ2-3 | TRBV9 | TGTGCCAGCAGCCCGGGGGGGGCAGATACGCAGTATTTT | CASSPGGADTQYF
NA | NA | TRBJ1-2 | TRBV27 | TGTGCCAGCTACGGGCCTCGCGGCACCCACTATGGCTACACCTTC | CASYGPRGTHYGYTF
NA | NA | TRBJ1-1 | TRBV6-5 | TGTGCCAGCAGTTACTATCGTGGCCCAATGAACACTGAAGCTTTCTTT | CASSYYRGPMNTEAFF
NA | NA | TRBJ1-5 | TRBV4-1 | TGCGCCAGCAGCCAAGTAGCAGGGGATAGCAATCAGCCCCAGCATTTT | CASSQVAGDSNQPQHF
TRBD1 | NA | TRBJ2-5 | TRBV7-6 | TGTGCCAGCAGCACGGACAGGTTTTTACAAGAGACCCAGTACTTC | CASSTDRFLQETQYF
NA | NA | TRBJ2-4 | TRBV9 | TGTGCCAGCCACGGGACGGCCGAAAACATTCAGTACTTC | CASHGTAENIQYF
NA | NA | TRBJ2-1 | TRBV4-3 | TGCGCCAGCAGCCAAGTTGGGGAGAATGAGCAGTTCTTC | CASSQVGENEQFF
TRBD1 | NA | TRBJ1-3 | TRBV7-2 | TGTGCCAGCAGTAAGGACAGGCGAAACACCATATATTTT | CASSKDRRNTIYF
NA | NA | TRBJ2-7 | TRBV2 | TGTGCCAGCAGTGAGGGTCAGTTCTACGAGCAGTACTTC | CASSEGQFYEQYF
NA | NA | TRBJ1-3 | TRBV29-1 | TGCAGCGTTGAATTGCCTGGAAACACCATATATTTT | CSVELPGNTIYF
NA | NA | TRBJ2-3 | TRBV7-6 | TGTGCCAGCAGCTTAAGTAAGGGGTACGGCACAGATACGCAGTATTTT | CASSLSKGYGTDTQYF
TRBD1 | NA | TRBJ1-1 | TRBV6-5 | TGTGCCAGCAGGACAGGGGGCGGGACTGAAGCTTTCTTT | CASRTGGGTEAFF
NA | NA | TRBJ2-5 | TRBV4-3 | TGCGCCAGCAGCCAAGATGGATACGGAGAGACCCAGTACTTC | CASSQDGYGETQYF
NA | few | TRBJ1-2 | TRBV25-1 | TGTGCCAGCAGTCTCTCCAGGGCCTATGGCTACACCTTC | CASSLSRAYGYTF
TRBD2 | NA | TRBJ2-1 | TRBV11-2 | TGTGCCAGCAGCTTAACTGGGCGGGGGGGCAGGGAGCAGTTCTTC | CASSLTGRGGREQFF
TRBD1 | NA | TRBJ1-1 | TRBV5-1 | TGCGCCAGCAGCTCCTTGGGGGGACAGGGGGTTGACACTGAAGCTTTCTTT | CASSSLGGQGVDTEAFF
NA | NA | TRBJ1-2 | TRBV7-9 | TGTGCCAGCAGCTTAGAATCAGGGTTGGTCTATGGCTACACCTTC | CASSLESGLVYGYTF
NA | few | TRBJ1-3 | TRBV28 | TGTGCCAGCAGTTCCATAGACCGGGACACAGGAAGAAACACCATATATTTT | CASSSIDRDTGRNTIYF
TRBD1 | NA | TRBJ2-5 | TRBV5-6 | TGTGCCAGCAGCTTACAGGGGCGGGAGACCCAGTACTTC | CASSLQGRETQYF
NA | NA | TRBJ1-2 | TRBV4-3 | TGCGCCAGCAGCCAAGATGACACCGTCCGTGGCTATGGCTACACCTTC | CASSQDDTVRGYGYTF
NA | NA | TRBJ1-1 | TRBV6-5 | TGTGCCAGCAGTTACTCGAACAGCCCTGAAGCTTTCTTT | CASSYSNSPEAFF
TRBD1 | NA | TRBJ1-1 | TRBV18 | TGTGCCAGCTCACCGACAGGGGGAGGCATGAACACTGAAGCTTTCTTT | CASSPTGGGMNTEAFF
NA | NA | TRBJ2-7 | TRBV19 | TGTGCCAGTAGTATTGGGGGCTCCTACGAGCAGTACTTC | CASSIGGSYEQYF
TRBD1 | NA | TRBJ2-4 | TRBV19 | TGTGCCAGTAGTATAGACGGGACAGGATTACAGAGCATTCAGTACTTC | CASSIDGTGLQSIQYF
TRBD1 | NA | TRBJ1-2 | TRBV9 | TGTGCCAGCAGAAATACAGGGGGCAACTATGGCTACACCTTC | CASRNTGGNYGYTF